The present TCR beta chain was sequenced within a study of T cell changes during pregnancy in multiple sclerosis. Generated by immunoSEQ multiplex PCR, the TCRdb table keeps only in-frame clones and is missing some. The data contain fewer than 90,000 clones, over 85% of them seen just once; the ten biggest clones take up approximately 1.3%. The TCR sequence derives from a female donor in good health, enrolled as a control in a pregnancy study. This sample comprised peripheral blood, obtained in the third trimester of pregnancy.

The CDR3 sequence: CASSQDRGQNQPQHF. CDR3 DNA: TGTGCCAGCAGCCAGGACAGGGGACAAAATCAGCCCCAGCATTTT. The rearrangement joins TRBV7-2 to TRBJ1-5; TRBD1 matches 9 bases. The CDR3 runs to 15 residues. The junction had 6 bases not matched to a gene; V was cut back by 5 bases and J by 4 bases. Germline values: CDR1 SGHTA, CDR2 FQGNSA. Based on the CDR3 plus reference TRBV7-2 and TRBJ1-5, the full variable domain is GAGVSQSPSNKVTEKGKDVELRCDPISGHTALYWYRQSLGQGLEFLIYFQGNSAPDKSGLPSDRFSAERTGGSVSTLTIQRTQQEDSAVYLCASSQDRGQNQPQHFGDGTRLSIL.